This T cell receptor beta chain was sequenced during a study of response to subunit inactivated influenza vaccine. Germline V lookup: CDR1 MNHNS, CDR2 SASEGT. Deletions cut 4 bases from V and 1 base from J, with 7 bases between. There are 13 residues in the CDR3. As concerns this clonotype: Its antigen is still unknown.

TCRdb called the RT-PCR reads again in MiXCR, with one record for every CDR3 protein. The sample lists around 470,000 distinct CDR3 sequences; approximately 7.7% were seen once. Study results and limitations: Authors suggested each seasonal flu vaccination may recruit only limited numbers of new T cells.

This TCR came from a man between 50 and 69 years old who received an inactivated influenza vaccine. The sequences come from PBMCs from blood, collected around 2 years after vaccination. This chain joins TRBV6-1 and TRBJ1-2; D call uncertain. CDR3 bases: TGTGCCAGCAGTGCGACGGTTAACTATGGCTACACCTTC. It yields the protein CASSATVNYGYTF.